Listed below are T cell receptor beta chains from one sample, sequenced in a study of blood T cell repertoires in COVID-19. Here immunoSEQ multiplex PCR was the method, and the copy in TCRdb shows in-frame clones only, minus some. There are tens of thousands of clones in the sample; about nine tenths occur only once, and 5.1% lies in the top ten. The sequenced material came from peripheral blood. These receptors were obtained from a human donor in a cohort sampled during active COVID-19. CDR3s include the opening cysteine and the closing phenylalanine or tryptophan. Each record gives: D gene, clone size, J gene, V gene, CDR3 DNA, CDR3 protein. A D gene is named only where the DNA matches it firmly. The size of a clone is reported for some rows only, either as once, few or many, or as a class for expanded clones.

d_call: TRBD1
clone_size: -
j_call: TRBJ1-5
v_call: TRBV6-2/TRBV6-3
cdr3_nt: TGTGCCAGCAGCCAGACCGGGACAGGGTATAGCAATCAGCCCCAGCATTTT
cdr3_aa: CASSQTGTGYSNQPQHF

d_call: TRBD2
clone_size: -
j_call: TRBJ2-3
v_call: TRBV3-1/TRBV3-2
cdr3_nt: TGTGCCAGCAGCCAAAGGAGTAGCGGGGGGGCGACAGATACGCAGTATTTT
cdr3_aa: CASSQRSSGGATDTQYF

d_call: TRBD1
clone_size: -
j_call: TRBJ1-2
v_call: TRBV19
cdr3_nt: TGTGCCAGTAGTATAGCCTCCAGGGGGCCCCTCTATGGCTACACCTTC
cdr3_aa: CASSIASRGPLYGYTF

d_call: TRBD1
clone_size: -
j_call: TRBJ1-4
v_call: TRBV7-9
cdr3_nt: TGTGCCAGCAGCTCGCGGACAGGGGGGGACCCGGAACTGTTTTTT
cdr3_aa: CASSSRTGGDPELFF

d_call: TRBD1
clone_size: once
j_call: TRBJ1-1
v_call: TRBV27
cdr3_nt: TGTGCCAGCAGTCCCAATCCTGGGACAGGGGAAGCTTTCTTT
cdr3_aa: CASSPNPGTGEAFF

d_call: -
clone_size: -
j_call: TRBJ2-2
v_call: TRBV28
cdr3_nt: TGTGCCAGCAGTTTACGGGTATGGGGGCGAGGTACCGGGGAGCTGTTTTTT
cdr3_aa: CASSLRVWGRGTGELFF

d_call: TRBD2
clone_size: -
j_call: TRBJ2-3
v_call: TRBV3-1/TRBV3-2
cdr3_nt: TGTGCCAGCAGCTTGGGACTAGCGGGGGGTATACAGTATTTT
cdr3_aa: CASSLGLAGGIQYF

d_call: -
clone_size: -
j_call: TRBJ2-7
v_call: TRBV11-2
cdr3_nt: TGTGCCAGCAGCCACGACAGCTACGAGCAGTACTTC
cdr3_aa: CASSHDSYEQYF

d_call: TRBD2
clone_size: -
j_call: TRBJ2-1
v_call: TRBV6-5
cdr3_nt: TGTGCCAGCAGGACCCCAGCGGGGGGCGGGAATGAGCAGTTCTTC
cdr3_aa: CASRTPAGGGNEQFF

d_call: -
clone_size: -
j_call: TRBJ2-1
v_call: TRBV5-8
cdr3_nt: TGTGCCAGCAGGCGGGTAAATGAGCAGTTCTTC
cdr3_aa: CASRRVNEQFF

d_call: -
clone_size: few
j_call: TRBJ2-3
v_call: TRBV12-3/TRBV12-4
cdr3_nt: TGTGCCAGCAGTCCCCCGGTGGCAGATACGCAGTATTTT
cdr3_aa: CASSPPVADTQYF

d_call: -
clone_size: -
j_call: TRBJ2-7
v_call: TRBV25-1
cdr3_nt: TGTGCCAGCAGTGAAGAGAGCCTCGGGGGCTTC
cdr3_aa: CASSEESLGGF

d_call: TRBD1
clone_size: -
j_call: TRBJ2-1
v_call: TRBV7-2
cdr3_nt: TGTGCCAGCAGCTCTGACCGGGACAGGGAGTACAATGAGCAGTTCTTC
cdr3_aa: CASSSDRDREYNEQFF

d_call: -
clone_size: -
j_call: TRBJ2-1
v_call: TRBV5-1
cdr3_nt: TGCGCCAGCAGCTTGCTCGCGGGGTCCTCCTACAATGAGCAGTTCTTC
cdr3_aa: CASSLLAGSSYNEQFF

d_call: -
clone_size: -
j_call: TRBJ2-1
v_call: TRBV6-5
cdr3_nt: TGTGCCAGCAGAGGAGGGCCCAATGAGCAGTTCTTC
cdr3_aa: CASRGGPNEQFF

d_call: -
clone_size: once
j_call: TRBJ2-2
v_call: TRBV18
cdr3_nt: TGTGCCAGCTCACCCCAGGGGTTCCCGAACACCGGGGAGCTGTTTTTT
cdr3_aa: CASSPQGFPNTGELFF

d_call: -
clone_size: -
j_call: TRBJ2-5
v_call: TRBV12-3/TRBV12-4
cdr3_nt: TGTGCCAGCAGTTTCAACAGGAAAGAGACCCAGTACTTC
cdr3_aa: CASSFNRKETQYF